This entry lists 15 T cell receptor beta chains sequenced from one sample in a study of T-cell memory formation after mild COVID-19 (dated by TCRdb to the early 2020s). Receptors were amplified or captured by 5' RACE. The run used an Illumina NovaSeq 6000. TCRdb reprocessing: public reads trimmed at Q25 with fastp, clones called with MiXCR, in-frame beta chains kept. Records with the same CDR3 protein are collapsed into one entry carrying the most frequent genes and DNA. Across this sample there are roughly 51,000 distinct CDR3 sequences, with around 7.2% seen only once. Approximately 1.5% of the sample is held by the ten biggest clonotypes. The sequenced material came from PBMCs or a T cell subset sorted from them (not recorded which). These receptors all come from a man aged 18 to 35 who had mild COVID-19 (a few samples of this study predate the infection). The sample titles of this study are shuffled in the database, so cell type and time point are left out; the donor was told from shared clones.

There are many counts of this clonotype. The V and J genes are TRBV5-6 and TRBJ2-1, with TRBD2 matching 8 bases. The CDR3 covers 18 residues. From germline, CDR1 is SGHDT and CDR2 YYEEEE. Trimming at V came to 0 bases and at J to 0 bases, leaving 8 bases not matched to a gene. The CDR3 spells CASSLEGLAGGSYNEQFF. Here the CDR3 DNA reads TGTGCCAGCAGCTTGGAGGGGCTCGCGGGGGGCTCCTACAATGAGCAGTTCTTC. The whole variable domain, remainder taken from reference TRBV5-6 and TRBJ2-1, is DAGVTQSPTHLIKTRGQQVTLRCSPKSGHDTVSWYQQALGQGPQFIFQYYEEEERQRGNFPDRFSGHQFPNYSSELNVNALLLGDSALYLCASSLEGLAGGSYNEQFFGPGTRLTVL.

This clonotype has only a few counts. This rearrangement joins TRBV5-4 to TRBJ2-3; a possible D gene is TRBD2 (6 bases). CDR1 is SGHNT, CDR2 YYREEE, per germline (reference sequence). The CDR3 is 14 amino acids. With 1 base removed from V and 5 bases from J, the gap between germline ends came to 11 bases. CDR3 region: CASSLSAGKDTQYF. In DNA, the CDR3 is TGTGCCAGCAGCTTGAGCGCGGGGAAAGATACGCAGTATTTT. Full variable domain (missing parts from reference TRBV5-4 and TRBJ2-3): ETGVTQSPTHLIKTRGQQVTLRCSSQSGHNTVSWYQQALGQGPQFIFQYYREEENGRGNFPPRFSGLQFPNYSSELNVNALELDDSALYLCASSLSAGKDTQYFGPGTRLTVL.

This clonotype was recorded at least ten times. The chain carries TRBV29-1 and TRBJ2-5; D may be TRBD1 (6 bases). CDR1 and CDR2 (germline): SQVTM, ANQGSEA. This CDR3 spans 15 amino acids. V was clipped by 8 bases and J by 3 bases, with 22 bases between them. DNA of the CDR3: TGCAGCCTCCTCTCCCCCGGGACAACCAAAGAGACCCAGTACTTC. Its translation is CSLLSPGTTKETQYF.

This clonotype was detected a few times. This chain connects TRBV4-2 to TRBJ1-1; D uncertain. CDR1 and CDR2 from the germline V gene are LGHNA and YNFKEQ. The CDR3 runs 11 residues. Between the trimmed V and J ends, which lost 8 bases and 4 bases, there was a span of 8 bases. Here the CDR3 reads CASRSGTEAFF. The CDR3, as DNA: TGTGCCAGCCGTTCCGGCACTGAAGCTTTCTTT.

The CDR3 DNA sequence: TGTGCCAGCAGCTTAATTTCGGGGGGCACCGGGGAGCTGTTTTTT. Protein sequence: CASSLISGGTGELFF. This chain joins TRBV11-2 and TRBJ2-2; 7 bases align to TRBD2. Germline loops: CDR1 SGHAT, CDR2 FQNNGV. Trimming removed 2 bases from V and 4 bases from J; junction bases left unmatched: 4. CDR3 length equals 15 residues.

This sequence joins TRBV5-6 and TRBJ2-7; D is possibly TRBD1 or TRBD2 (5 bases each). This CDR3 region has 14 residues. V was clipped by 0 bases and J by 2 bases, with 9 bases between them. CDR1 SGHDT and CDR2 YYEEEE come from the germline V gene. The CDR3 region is CASSLGGRTYEQYV. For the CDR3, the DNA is TGTGCCAGCAGCTTGGGGGGACGGACCTACGAGCAGTACGTC.

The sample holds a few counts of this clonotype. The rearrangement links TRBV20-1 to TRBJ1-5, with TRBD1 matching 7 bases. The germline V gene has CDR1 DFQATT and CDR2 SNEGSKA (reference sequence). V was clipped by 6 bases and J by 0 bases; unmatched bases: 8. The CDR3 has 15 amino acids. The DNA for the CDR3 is TGCAGTGCAACGGACAGGCGTTATAGCAATCAGCCCCAGCATTTT. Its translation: CSATDRRYSNQPQHF.

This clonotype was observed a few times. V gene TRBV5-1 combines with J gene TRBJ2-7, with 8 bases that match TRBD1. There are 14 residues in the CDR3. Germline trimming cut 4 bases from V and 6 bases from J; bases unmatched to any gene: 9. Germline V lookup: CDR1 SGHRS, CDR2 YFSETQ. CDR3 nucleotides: TGCGCCAGCAGCCACCTGGACAGGGAGGTCGAGCAGTACTTC. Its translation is CASSHLDREVEQYF.

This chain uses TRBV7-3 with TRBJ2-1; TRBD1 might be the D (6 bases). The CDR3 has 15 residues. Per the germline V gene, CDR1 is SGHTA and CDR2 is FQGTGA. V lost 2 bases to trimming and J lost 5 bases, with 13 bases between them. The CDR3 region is CASSLGQGLNNEQFF. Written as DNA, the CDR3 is TGTGCCAGCAGCTTAGGTCAGGGGCTCAACAATGAGCAGTTCTTC.

CDR3 loop: CASSPYPGGDEKLFF. Here the CDR3 DNA reads TGTGCCAGCAGCCCCTACCCCGGGGGGGATGAAAAACTGTTTTTT. The J gene is TRBJ1-4, the V gene TRBV7-2; D is possibly TRBD1 (5 bases). The CDR3 length is 15 residues. Trimming shortened V by 5 bases and J by 6 bases, and 16 bases separated the two germline ends. CDR1 is SGHTA, CDR2 FQGNSA, per germline.

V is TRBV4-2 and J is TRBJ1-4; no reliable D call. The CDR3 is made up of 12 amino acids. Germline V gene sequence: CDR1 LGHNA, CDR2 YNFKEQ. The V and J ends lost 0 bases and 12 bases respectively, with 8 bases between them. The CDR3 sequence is CASSQDRRELFF. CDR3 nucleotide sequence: TGTGCCAGCAGCCAAGATCGGCGTGAACTGTTTTTT.

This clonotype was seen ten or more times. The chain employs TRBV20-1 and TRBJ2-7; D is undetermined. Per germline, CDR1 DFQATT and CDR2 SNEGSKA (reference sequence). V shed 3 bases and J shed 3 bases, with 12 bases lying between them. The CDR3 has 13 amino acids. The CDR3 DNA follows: TGCAGTGCTAGGTCCTATTCGGGCTACGAGCAGTACTTC. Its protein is CSARSYSGYEQYF.

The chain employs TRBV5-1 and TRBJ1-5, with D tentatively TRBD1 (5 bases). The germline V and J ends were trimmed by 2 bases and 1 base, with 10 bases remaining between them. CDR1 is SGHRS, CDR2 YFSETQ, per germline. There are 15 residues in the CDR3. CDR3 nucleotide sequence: TGCGCCAGCAGCTTTACAGGCTCGAGCAATCAGCCCCAGCATTTT. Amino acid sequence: CASSFTGSSNQPQHF.

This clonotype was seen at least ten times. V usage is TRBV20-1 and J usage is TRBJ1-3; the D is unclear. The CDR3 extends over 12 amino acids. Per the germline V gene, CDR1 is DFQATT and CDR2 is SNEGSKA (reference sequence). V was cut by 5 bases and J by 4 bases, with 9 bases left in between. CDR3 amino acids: CSAAGPGNTIYF. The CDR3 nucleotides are TGCAGTGCTGCTGGGCCCGGAAACACCATATATTTT.

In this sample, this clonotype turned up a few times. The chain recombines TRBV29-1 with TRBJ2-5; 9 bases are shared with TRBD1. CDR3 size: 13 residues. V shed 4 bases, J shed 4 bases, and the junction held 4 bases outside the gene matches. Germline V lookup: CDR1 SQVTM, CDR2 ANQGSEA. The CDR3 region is CSVAGTGSETQYF. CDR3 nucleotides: TGCAGCGTTGCGGGGACAGGGTCAGAGACCCAGTACTTC.